These 25 T cell receptor beta chains came from one sample sequenced in a study of CD8 T cells in Susac syndrome. It was with random hexamers that about 0.45 to 1 ug RNA was reverse transcribed. Via MiXCR, TCRdb re-called the immunoSEQ multiplex PCR reads, giving one row per CDR3 protein. The sample holds tens of thousands of distinct CDR3 sequences; 94% are singletons and the top ten take 0.26%. Source material: CD8+ T cells from PBMCs. The source is a human donor in good health.

The chain recombines TRBV14 with TRBJ2-7; D remains unclear. V was shortened by 4 bases and J by 1 base, with 8 bases between the two germline ends. CDR1 SGHDN and CDR2 FVKESK come from the germline V gene. This CDR3 spans 13 amino acids. CDR3 bases: TGTGCCAGCAGCCCACTTGGGTCCTACGAGCAGTACTTC. As protein: CASSPLGSYEQYF.

The chain joins TRBV4-1 to TRBJ2-7; tentative D call: TRBD1 (7 bases). V was pared by 5 bases and J by 2 bases, with 13 bases between. CDR1 is MGHRA and CDR2 is YSYEKL in the germline V gene. The CDR3 covers 14 residues. DNA for the CDR3: TGCGCCAGCAGCGGAGGGCAGGGGGCCTACGAGCAGTACTTC. Its protein is CASSGGQGAYEQYF.

The DNA of the CDR3 is TGTGCCAGCACCCAATCCTACGACAATGAGCAGTTCTTC. Translation gives CASTQSYDNEQFF. J is TRBJ2-1 and V is TRBV12-3 or TRBV12-4; the D is unclear. V was clipped by 7 bases and J by 5 bases, with 12 bases between them. The CDR3 runs to 13 residues.

The J gene is TRBJ2-6, the V gene TRBV7-9; D may be TRBD1 (6 bases). The CDR3 has 15 residues. Trimming took off 5 bases at V and 0 bases at J, with 8 bases between the two ends. Germline-derived CDR1 and CDR2 are SEHNR and FQNEAQ (reference sequence). The CDR3 DNA follows: TGTGCCAGCAGCCAGGGGAGCTCTGGGGCCAACGTCCTGACTTTC. Protein: CASSQGSSGANVLTF.

The J gene is TRBJ2-7, the V gene TRBV20-1, with TRBD1 matching 7 bases. The CDR3 has 13 residues. In germline, CDR1 is DFQATT, CDR2 SNEGSKA (reference sequence). CDR3 DNA: TGCAGCACAAGGGGGCTGGTATCCTACGAGCAGTACTTC. Translating it yields CSTRGLVSYEQYF.

V is TRBV6-2 or TRBV6-3 and J is TRBJ1-1; no clear D. The CDR3 covers 14 residues. Trimming took 0 bases from V and 4 from J, leaving 9 bases between them. The germline V gene has CDR1 MNHEY and CDR2 SVGEGT. In nucleotides, the CDR3 is TGTGCCAGCAGTTACTCGAACGTTGGCACTGAAGCTTTCTTT. This codes for CASSYSNVGTEAFF.

A single count supports this clonotype. The CDR3 loop is CASSQDGSKTGELFF. DNA for the CDR3: TGCGCCAGCAGCCAAGATGGCAGCAAGACCGGGGAGCTGTTTTTT. V and J are TRBV4-3 and TRBJ2-2; D gene unclear. The CDR3 extends over 15 amino acids. Trimming pared 0 bases from V and 5 bases from J, leaving 10 bases between. Per germline, CDR1 LGHNA and CDR2 YSLEER.

The J gene is TRBJ2-4, the V gene TRBV3-1; TRBD1 aligns across 7 bases. The J segment lost 2 bases and the V segment lost 1 base, leaving 5 bases of the junction unmatched. CDR1 and CDR2 (germline): LGHDT, YNNKEL (reference sequence). CDR3 size: 16 residues. The CDR3 bases are TGTGCCAGCAGCCAAGGGACAGGTTTGACCAAAAACATTCAGTACTTC. Its translation is CASSQGTGLTKNIQYF.

This chain uses TRBV5-6 with TRBJ1-1; tentative D call: TRBD1 (5 bases). The V end was cut by 6 bases, the J end by 4 bases, with 13 bases between. CDR3 length equals 13 residues. Germline CDR1 and CDR2: SGHDT and YYEEEE. The CDR3 DNA reads as TGTGCCAGCACCGCGGCGGGGCGCACTGAAGCTTTCTTT. Amino acids: CASTAAGRTEAFF.

This rearrangement joins TRBV20-1 to TRBJ1-2; D gene unclear. Germline values: CDR1 DFQATT, CDR2 SNEGSKA (reference sequence). The CDR3 is 12 residues long. Trimming took off 6 bases at V and 3 bases at J, with 11 bases between the two ends. CDR3: CSANGGDYGYTF. The CDR3, as DNA: TGCAGTGCAAACGGCGGAGACTATGGCTACACCTTC.

V is TRBV7-9 and J is TRBJ2-2; D is uncertain. V gave up 7 bases and J gave up 6 bases, with 15 bases separating them. The CDR3 is 14 residues long. Per the germline V gene, CDR1 is SEHNR and CDR2 is FQNEAQ (reference sequence). The CDR3 DNA reads as TGTGCCAGCATGGTGTTCGGTGACTCCGGGGAGCTGTTTTTT. Translation: CASMVFGDSGELFF.

The chain has TRBV9 and TRBJ2-3; D might be TRBD1 (5 bases). Per germline, CDR1 SGDLS and CDR2 YYNGEE. V shed 4 bases and J shed 3 bases, with 15 bases lying between them. The CDR3 is 15 residues long. Here the CDR3 reads CASSLSSGLTDTQYF. The CDR3 nucleotides are TGTGCCAGCAGCCTTAGTTCAGGGTTGACAGATACGCAGTATTTT. Full variable domain (missing parts from reference TRBV9 and TRBJ2-3): DSGVTQTPKHLITATGQRVTLRCSPRSGDLSVYWYQQSLDQGLQFLIQYYNGEERAKGNILERFSAQQFPDLHSELNLSSLELGDSALYFCASSLSSGLTDTQYFGPGTRLTVL.

The chain employs TRBV12-3 or TRBV12-4 and TRBJ1-2; unclear D gene. The V end lost 3 bases, the J end lost 7 bases, and 9 bases lay between the germline ends. The CDR3 loop spans 12 amino acids. CDR3 amino acids: CASSLSGSGYTF. In DNA form, the CDR3 reads TGTGCCAGCAGTTTGTCTGGGTCTGGCTACACCTTC.

The chain joins TRBV20-1 to TRBJ1-4; tentatively, D is TRBD1 (5 bases). V lost 3 bases to trimming and J lost 8 bases, with 22 bases between them. Germline CDR1 is DFQATT and CDR2 is SNEGSKA (reference sequence). This CDR3 has 16 residues. CDR3 nucleotide sequence: TGCAGTGCTAGTTTCCGTAGGGGACGGACCGCCGAAAAACTGTTTTTT. It encodes CSASFRRGRTAEKLFF.

V gene TRBV5-4 combines with J gene TRBJ2-7; D gene unclear. Deletions cut 0 bases from V and 2 bases from J, with 6 bases between. The V gene's germline CDR1 is SGHNT and CDR2 YYREEE (reference sequence). This CDR3 spans 13 amino acids. The CDR3 nucleotides read TGTGCCAGCAGCTTGGAAGGGACCTACGAGCAGTACGTC. It specifies CASSLEGTYEQYV.

As for this clonotype: Mismatch with germline at one junction end may stem from a read error. The rearrangement uses TRBV20-1 and TRBJ2-1; D remains unclear. The CDR3 extends over 14 amino acids. Per the germline V gene, CDR1 is DFQATT and CDR2 is SNEGSKA (reference sequence). The CDR3 reads CSAGDSSSYNEQFF. For the CDR3, the DNA is TGCAGTGCTGGAGACTCTAGCTCCTACAATGAGCAGTTCTTC.

The genes are TRBV5-1 and TRBJ1-1; D not certain. V was cut by 1 base and J by 1 base, with 14 bases left in between. Germline loops: CDR1 SGHRS, CDR2 YFSETQ. The CDR3 runs 16 residues. The CDR3 is CASSLTDGRRNTEAFF. CDR3 in DNA: TGCGCCAGCAGCTTGACGGACGGGCGGCGGAACACTGAAGCTTTCTTT.

This rearrangement joins TRBV7-9 to TRBJ1-1; D uncertain. The germline V and J ends were trimmed by 1 base and 0 bases, with 12 bases remaining between them. CDR1 and CDR2 from the germline V gene are SEHNR and FQNEAQ (reference sequence). The CDR3 totals 16 residues. The CDR3 spells CASSLVGRLMNTEAFF. CDR3 in DNA: TGTGCCAGCAGCTTAGTCGGCCGACTAATGAACACTGAAGCTTTCTTT.

The V and J genes are TRBV5-1 and TRBJ2-6; D might be TRBD1 or TRBD2, each matching 5 bases. Trimming removed 5 bases at V and 5 bases at J, with 14 bases between. CDR3 length: 15 residues. Germline CDR1 is SGHRS and CDR2 is YFSETQ. The CDR3 sequence: CASRISGTWANVLTF. The DNA for the CDR3 is TGCGCCAGCAGAATCTCTGGGACGTGGGCCAACGTCCTGACTTTC.

The rearrangement uses TRBV4-3 and TRBJ2-7; possibly TRBD2 for D (5 bases). The CDR3 is made up of 13 amino acids. The V gene's germline CDR1 is LGHNA and CDR2 YSLEER. Trimming took off 5 bases at V and 3 bases at J, with 11 bases between the two ends. The CDR3 spells CASSDRLNYEQYF. CDR3 in DNA: TGCGCCAGCAGCGATAGACTAAACTACGAGCAGTACTTC.

This chain uses TRBV10-2 with TRBJ2-7, with 8 bases matching TRBD2. The CDR3 is 11 amino acids. V shed 8 bases and J 6 bases; nucleotides not matched to a gene: 3. Per the germline V gene, CDR1 is WSHSY and CDR2 is SAAADI. CDR3: CASAGGSEQYV. The CDR3 nucleotides are TGCGCCAGCGCGGGGGGAAGCGAGCAGTACGTC.

The chain employs TRBV29-1 and TRBJ1-1, with D hard to call. CDR1 is SQVTM, CDR2 ANQGSEA, per germline. The V gene lost 0 bases and the J gene lost 0 bases, with 8 bases spanning the gap. The CDR3 runs 14 residues. Written as DNA, the CDR3 is TGCAGCGTTGAAGATCTTCGAGTGAACACTGAAGCTTTCTTT. Translating it yields CSVEDLRVNTEAFF.

V gene TRBV15 combines with J gene TRBJ2-1; TRBD2 agrees at 7 bases. The germline gives CDR1 LNHNV, CDR2 YYDKDF (reference sequence). V shed 1 base and J 6 bases; nucleotides not matched to a gene: 6. The CDR3 is 15 amino acids. CDR3 nucleotide sequence: TGTGCCACCAGCAGAGTGGCTAGCGGACGCAATGAGCAGTTCTTC. This sequence encodes CATSRVASGRNEQFF.

This clonotype was counted a single time. This chain joins TRBV20-1 and TRBJ1-5; D ambiguous. The CDR3 has 14 amino acids. Germline V gives CDR1 DFQATT, CDR2 SNEGSKA (reference sequence). V gave up 6 bases and J gave up 3 bases, with 15 bases separating them. CDR3 sequence reads: CSAQEIGDNQPQHF. As DNA, the CDR3 is TGCAGTGCGCAAGAAATAGGAGACAATCAGCCCCAGCATTTT.

The chain couples TRBV9 to TRBJ2-1, with TRBD1 as a possible D gene (5 bases). This CDR3 spans 13 amino acids. CDR1 and CDR2 from the germline V gene are SGDLS and YYNGEE. The V end lost 4 bases, the J end lost 4 bases, and 9 bases lay between the germline ends. The CDR3 DNA sequence: TGTGCCAGCAGCCCACAGGAATACAATGAGCAGTTCTTC. It translates to CASSPQEYNEQFF.